The sequence of this T cell receptor beta chain was determined in a study of cytomegalovirus exposure and HLA in healthy donors. Study conclusions and caveats: A later analysis, which compared TCR beta chains of equal frequency, found the HLA-associated ones more clonally expanded.

Concerning this clone itself: Its antigen is currently unknown.

CDR3 length: 14 amino acids. Trimming left V 1 base short and J 0 bases short, with 5 bases between. Germline loops: CDR1 SGDLS, CDR2 YYNGEE. Use of 60 Vbeta and 13 Jbeta primers characterized the PCR. Measured with immunoSEQ multiplex PCR; TCRdb has only the in-frame clones, and not every one. Among over 100,000 clones listed, roughly 69% were seen once. This clonotype was obtained from a woman in her thirties in good health and CMV-seronegative. Sequencing input: PBMCs. The J gene is TRBJ1-3, the V gene TRBV9; the D is unclear. Here the CDR3 DNA reads TGTGCCAGCAGCGTAATCAGCTCTGGAAACACCATATATTTT. Translation gives CASSVISSGNTIYF. The full variable domain, rest sourced from reference TRBV9 and TRBJ1-3, is DSGVTQTPKHLITATGQRVTLRCSPRSGDLSVYWYQQSLDQGLQFLIQYYNGEERAKGNILERFSAQQFPDLHSELNLSSLELGDSALYFCASSVISSGNTIYFGEGSWLTVV.